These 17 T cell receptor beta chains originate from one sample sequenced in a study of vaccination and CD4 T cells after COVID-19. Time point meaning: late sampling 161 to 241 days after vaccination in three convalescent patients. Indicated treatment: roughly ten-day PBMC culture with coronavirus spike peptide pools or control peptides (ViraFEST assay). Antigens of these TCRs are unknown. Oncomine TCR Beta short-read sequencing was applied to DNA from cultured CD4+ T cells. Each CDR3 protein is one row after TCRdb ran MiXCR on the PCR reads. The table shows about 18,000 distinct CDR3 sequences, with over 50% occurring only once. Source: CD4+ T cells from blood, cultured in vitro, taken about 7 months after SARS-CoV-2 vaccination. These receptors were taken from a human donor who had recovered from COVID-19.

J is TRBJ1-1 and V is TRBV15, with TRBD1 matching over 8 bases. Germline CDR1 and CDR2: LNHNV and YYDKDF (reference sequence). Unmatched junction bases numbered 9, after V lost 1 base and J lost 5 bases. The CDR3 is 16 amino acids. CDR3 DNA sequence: TGTGCCACCAGCAGAGGGAGCAGGGGGCGAGATACTGAAGCTTTCTTT. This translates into CATSRGSRGRDTEAFF.

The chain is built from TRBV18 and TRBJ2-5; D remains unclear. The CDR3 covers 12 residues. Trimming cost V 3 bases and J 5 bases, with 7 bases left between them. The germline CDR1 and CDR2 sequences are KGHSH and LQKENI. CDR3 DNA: TGTGCCAGCTCACCGGGTGAGGAGACCCAGTACTTC. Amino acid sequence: CASSPGEETQYF.

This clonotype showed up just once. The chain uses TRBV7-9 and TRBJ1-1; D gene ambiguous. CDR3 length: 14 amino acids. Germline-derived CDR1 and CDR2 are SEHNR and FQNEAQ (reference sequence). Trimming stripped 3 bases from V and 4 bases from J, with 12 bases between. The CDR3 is CASSFPGTSTEAFF. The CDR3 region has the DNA TGTGCCAGCAGCTTTCCGGGAACCTCCACTGAAGCTTTCTTT.

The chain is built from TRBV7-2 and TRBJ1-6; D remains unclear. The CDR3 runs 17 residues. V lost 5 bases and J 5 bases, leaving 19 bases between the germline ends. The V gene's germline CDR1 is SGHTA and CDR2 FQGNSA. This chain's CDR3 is CASSTDGPTYDNSPLHF. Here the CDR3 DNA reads TGTGCCAGCAGCACGGACGGCCCGACCTATGATAATTCACCCCTCCACTTT.

The CDR3 region is CASSFSGGLNEQFF. The CDR3 DNA reads as TGTGCCAGCAGCTTCAGCGGGGGGCTGAATGAGCAGTTCTTC. V gene TRBV7-2 combines with J gene TRBJ2-1; 9 bases line up with TRBD2. Germline values: CDR1 SGHTA, CDR2 FQGNSA. With 3 bases clipped from V and 7 bases from J, the junction kept 4 bases outside the gene matches. This CDR3 region has 14 residues.

CDR3 DNA: TGTGCCAGTAGTACGTTCTCCGGCGGGGAGCTGTTTTTT. Residues: CASSTFSGGELFF. The V and J genes are TRBV19 and TRBJ2-2; D ambiguous. The germline V and J ends were trimmed by 4 bases and 7 bases, with 10 bases remaining between them. The germline V gene encodes CDR1 LNHDA and CDR2 SQIVND (reference sequence). The CDR3 has 13 amino acids.

This CDR3 reads CASSRDRPSSGNTIYF. CDR3 DNA: TGTGCCAGCAGTAGGGACAGGCCGAGCTCTGGAAACACCATATATTTT. The chain combines TRBV6-1 with TRBJ1-3, with 8 bases lining up with TRBD1. CDR3 size: 16 residues. Looked up from germline, CDR1 is MNHNS and CDR2 is SASEGT. Trimming at V came to 5 bases and at J to 0 bases, leaving 6 bases not matched to a gene.

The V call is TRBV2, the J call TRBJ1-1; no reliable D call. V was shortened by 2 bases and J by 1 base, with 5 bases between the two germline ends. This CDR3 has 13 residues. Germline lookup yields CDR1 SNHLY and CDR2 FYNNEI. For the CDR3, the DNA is TGTGCCAGCAGTGAATTTGGGAACACTGAAGCTTTCTTT. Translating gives CASSEFGNTEAFF.

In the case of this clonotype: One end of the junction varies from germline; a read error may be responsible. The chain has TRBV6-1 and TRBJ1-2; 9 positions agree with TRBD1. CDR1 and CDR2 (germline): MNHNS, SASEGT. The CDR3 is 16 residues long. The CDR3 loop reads CAGSAQGAEGVRGYTF. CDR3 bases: TGTGCCGGCAGTGCACAGGGGGCCGAGGGAGTCCGAGGCTACACCTTC.

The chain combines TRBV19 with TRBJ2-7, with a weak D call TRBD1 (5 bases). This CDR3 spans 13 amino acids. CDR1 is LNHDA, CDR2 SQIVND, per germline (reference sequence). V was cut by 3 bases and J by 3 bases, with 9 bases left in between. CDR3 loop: CASSMRQGYEQYF. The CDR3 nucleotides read TGTGCCAGTAGTATGAGGCAGGGCTACGAGCAGTACTTC.

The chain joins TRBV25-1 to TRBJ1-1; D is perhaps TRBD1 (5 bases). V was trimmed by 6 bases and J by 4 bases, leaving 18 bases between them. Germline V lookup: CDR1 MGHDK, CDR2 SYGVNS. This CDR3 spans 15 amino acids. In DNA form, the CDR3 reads TGTGCCAGCAGATCCCTCGGGGGGGAGGGCACTGAAGCTTTCTTT. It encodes CASRSLGGEGTEAFF.

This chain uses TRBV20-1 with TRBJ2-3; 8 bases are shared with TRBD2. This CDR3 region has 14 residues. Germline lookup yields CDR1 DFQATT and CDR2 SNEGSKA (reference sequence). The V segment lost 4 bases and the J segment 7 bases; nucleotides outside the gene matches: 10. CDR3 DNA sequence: TGCAGTGCTATGGAGCGGGAGAGATCAAATACGCAGTATTTT. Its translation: CSAMERERSNTQYF.

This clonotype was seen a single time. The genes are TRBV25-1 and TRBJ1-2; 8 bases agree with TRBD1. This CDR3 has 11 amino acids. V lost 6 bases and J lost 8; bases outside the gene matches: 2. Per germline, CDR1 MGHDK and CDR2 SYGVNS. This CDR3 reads CASSRGPGYTF. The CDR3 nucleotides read TGTGCCAGCAGCAGGGGGCCGGGCTACACCTTC.

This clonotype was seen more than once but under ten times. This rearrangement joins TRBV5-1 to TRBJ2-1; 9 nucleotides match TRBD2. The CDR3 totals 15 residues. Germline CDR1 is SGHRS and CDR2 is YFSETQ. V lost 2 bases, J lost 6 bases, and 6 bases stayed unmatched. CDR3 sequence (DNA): TGCGCCAGCAGCTTAGGGACTAGCAACACCAATGAGCAGTTCTTC. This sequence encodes CASSLGTSNTNEQFF.

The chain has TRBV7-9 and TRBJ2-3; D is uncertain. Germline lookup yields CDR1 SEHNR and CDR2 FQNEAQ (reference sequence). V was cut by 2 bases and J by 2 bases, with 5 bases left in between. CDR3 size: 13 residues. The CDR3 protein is CASSLLSTDTQYF. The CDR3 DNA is TGTGCCAGCAGCTTATTGTCCACAGATACGCAGTATTTT.

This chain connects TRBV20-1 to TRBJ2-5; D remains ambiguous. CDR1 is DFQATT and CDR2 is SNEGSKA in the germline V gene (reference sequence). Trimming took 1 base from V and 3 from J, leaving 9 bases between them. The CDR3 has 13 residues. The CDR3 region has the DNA TGCAGTGCTAGAGGACGAAGTAAAGAGACCCAGTACTTC. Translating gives CSARGRSKETQYF.

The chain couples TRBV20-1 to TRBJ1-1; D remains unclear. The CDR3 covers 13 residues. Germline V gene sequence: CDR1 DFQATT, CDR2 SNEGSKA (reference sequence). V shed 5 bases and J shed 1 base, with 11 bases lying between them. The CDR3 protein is CSASSQWNTEAFF. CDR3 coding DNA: TGCAGTGCTTCCTCTCAGTGGAACACTGAAGCTTTCTTT.